This paragraph covers one T cell receptor (beta chain) sequence. Donors were grouped by their self-reported clinical history. The source of the sample is a study of blood T cell repertoires in COVID-19. The CDR3 covers 15 residues. In germline, CDR1 is SNHLY, CDR2 FYNNEI. The trim removed 10 bases at V and 8 bases at J, leaving 13 bases unmatched. Repertoires were generated with immunoSEQ multiplex PCR, while TCRdb's copy carries only in-frame clones and drops some. The sample lists 350,000 to 400,000 clones, just over 90% occurring once. The TCR was taken from a woman aged 40 to 50 who had been exposed to COVID-19. Sequencing was performed on PBMCs or T cells enriched from blood (not recorded which). V usage is TRBV2 and J usage is TRBJ2-1; TRBD2 matches at 11 bases. The CDR3 spells CATDLSGRALDEQFF. In DNA form, the CDR3 reads TGTGCCACAGACCTTAGCGGGAGGGCCCTGGATGAGCAGTTCTTC.